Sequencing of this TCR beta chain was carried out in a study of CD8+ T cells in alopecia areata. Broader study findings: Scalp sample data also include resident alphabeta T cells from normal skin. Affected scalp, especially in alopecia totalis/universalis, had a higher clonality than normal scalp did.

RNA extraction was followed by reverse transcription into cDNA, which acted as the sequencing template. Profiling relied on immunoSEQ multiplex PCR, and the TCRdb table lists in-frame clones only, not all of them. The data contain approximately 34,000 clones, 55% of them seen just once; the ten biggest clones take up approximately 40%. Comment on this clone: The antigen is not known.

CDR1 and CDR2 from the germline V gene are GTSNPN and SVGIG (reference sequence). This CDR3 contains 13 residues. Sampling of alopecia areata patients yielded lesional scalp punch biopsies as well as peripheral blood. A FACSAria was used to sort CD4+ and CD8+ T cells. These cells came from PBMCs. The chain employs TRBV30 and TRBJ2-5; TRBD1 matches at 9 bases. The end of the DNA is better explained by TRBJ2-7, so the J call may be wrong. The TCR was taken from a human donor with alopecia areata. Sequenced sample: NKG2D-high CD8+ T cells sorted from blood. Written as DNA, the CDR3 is TGTGCCTGGAGTACAGGGGGCCCCTACGAGCAGTACTTC. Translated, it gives CAWSTGGPYEQYF.